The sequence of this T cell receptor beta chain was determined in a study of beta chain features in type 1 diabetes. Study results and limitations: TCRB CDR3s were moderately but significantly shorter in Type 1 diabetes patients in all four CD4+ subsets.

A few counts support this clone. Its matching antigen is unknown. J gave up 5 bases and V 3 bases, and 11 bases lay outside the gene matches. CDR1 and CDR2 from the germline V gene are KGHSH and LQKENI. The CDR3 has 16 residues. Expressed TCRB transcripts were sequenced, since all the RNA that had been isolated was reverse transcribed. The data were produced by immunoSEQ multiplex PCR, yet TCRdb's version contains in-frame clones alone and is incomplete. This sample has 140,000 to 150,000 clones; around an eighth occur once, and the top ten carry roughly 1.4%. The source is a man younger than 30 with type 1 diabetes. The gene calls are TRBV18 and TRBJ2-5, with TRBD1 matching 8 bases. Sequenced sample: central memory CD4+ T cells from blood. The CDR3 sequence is CASSPIPGTGQETQYF. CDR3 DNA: TGTGCCAGCTCACCCATTCCCGGGACAGGACAGGAGACCCAGTACTTC.